A selection of T cell receptor beta chains follows, all from one sample in a study of T-cell memory formation after mild COVID-19. A single record per CDR3 protein comes from TCRdb applying MiXCR to the 5' RACE reads. The sample lists roughly 400,000 distinct CDR3 sequences, more than 15% seen once, with around a fifth in the top ten. Sequenced: PBMCs or a T cell subset sorted from them (not recorded which). The receptors derive from a man aged 18 to 30 who had mild COVID-19 (a few samples of this study predate the infection). Cell type and time point are not known. Each CDR3 is given with its conserved first and last residue. D genes are given only for firm matches. The listing skips clone size in some rows; elsewhere it reads once, few, many or a size class.

cdr3_aa cdr3_nt j_call clone_size v_call d_call
CASSYPGNYGYTF TGTGCCAGCAGTTATCCCGGGAACTATGGCTACACCTTC TRBJ1-2 . TRBV6-5 .
CASSLGTGNQPQHF TGTGCCAGCAGCCTAGGGACAGGAAATCAGCCCCAGCATTTT TRBJ1-5 many TRBV5-1 TRBD1
CAISETGIGANTEAFF TGTGCCATCAGTGAAACAGGGATAGGGGCGAACACTGAAGCTTTCTTT TRBJ1-1 few TRBV10-3 .
CASSPMGRNTEAFF TGTGCCAGCAGCCCCATGGGACGGAACACTGAAGCTTTCTTT TRBJ1-1 . TRBV7-3 .
CASSRGELYEQYF TGTGCCAGCAGTCGCGGGGAGCTCTACGAGCAGTACTTC TRBJ2-7 few TRBV6-2/TRBV6-3 .
CSAGISGTGGQHQYF TGCAGTGCAGGGATCTCGGGGACAGGGGGACAGCATCAGTACTTC TRBJ2-4 few TRBV20-1 TRBD1
CASSLSGARETQYF TGCGCCAGCAGCCTCTCGGGGGCGCGGGAGACCCAGTACTTC TRBJ2-5 few TRBV5-1 .
CASSVGRDGPPMNTEAFF TGTGCCAGCAGCGTAGGTAGGGACGGGCCACCCATGAACACTGAAGCTTTCTTT TRBJ1-1 few TRBV9 .
CASSQENAYEQYF TGTGCCAGCAGCCAAGAGAACGCATACGAGCAGTACTTC TRBJ2-7 few TRBV3-1 .
CASSEGRSWGTYEQYF TGCGCCAGCAGCGAAGGACGGTCATGGGGCACCTACGAGCAGTACTTC TRBJ2-7 few TRBV5-1 .
CSAGTGYSGAKNIQYF TGCAGCGCTGGGACAGGCTACTCCGGGGCCAAAAACATTCAGTACTTC TRBJ2-4 . TRBV29-1 TRBD1
CSVETEYNEQFF TGCAGCGTGGAGACAGAGTACAATGAGCAGTTCTTC TRBJ2-1 few TRBV29-1 .
CAIRTDGMGGNEQFF TGTGCCATCAGGACGGACGGGATGGGGGGGAATGAGCAGTTCTTC TRBJ2-1 few TRBV10-3 TRBD2
CASTVAGGAYTSPLHF TGTGCCAGCACCGTGGCTGGAGGGGCGTATACCTCACCCCTCCACTTT TRBJ1-6 . TRBV2 .
CASSQGYNEQFF TGCGCCAGCAGCCAGGGATACAATGAGCAGTTCTTC TRBJ2-1 many TRBV4-3 .
CASSPGRNNNSPLHF TGCGCCAGCAGCCCGGGCAGGAACAATAATTCACCCCTCCACTTT TRBJ1-6 . TRBV5-1 .
CSVGTGGGEQYF TGCAGCGTTGGAACAGGGGGCGGCGAGCAGTACTTC TRBJ2-7 . TRBV29-1 TRBD1
CASSFGPSEQYF TGTGCCAGCAGTTTCGGTCCAAGCGAGCAGTACTTC TRBJ2-7 . TRBV12-3/TRBV12-4 .
CASSPNSAVTEAFF TGTGCCAGCTCACCAAATTCAGCGGTCACTGAAGCTTTCTTT TRBJ1-1 few TRBV18 .
CASTFWESSGNTIYF TGTGCCAGCACCTTCTGGGAGAGCTCTGGAAACACCATATATTTT TRBJ1-3 few TRBV12-3/TRBV12-4 .
CASRIGGAADTQYF TGTGCCAGCAGGATCGGGGGGGCGGCAGATACGCAGTATTTT TRBJ2-3 . TRBV12-3/TRBV12-4 TRBD2
CATYYGGSSYNEQFF TGTGCCACCTATTACGGGGGGAGCTCCTACAATGAGCAGTTCTTC TRBJ2-1 . TRBV28 TRBD2
CASSLVTGALGTDTQYF TGTGCCAGCAGCTTGGTTACGGGGGCGTTGGGCACAGATACGCAGTATTTT TRBJ2-3 few TRBV5-6 .
CSGTESNYGYTF TGCAGTGGGACCGAGAGTAACTATGGCTACACCTTC TRBJ1-2 . TRBV20-1 .
CASSYPSEAFF TGTGCCAGCAGTTACCCCTCCGAAGCTTTCTTT TRBJ1-1 . TRBV6-2/TRBV6-3 .
CASARGGGYGYTF TGTGCCAGCGCCAGGGGCGGTGGCTATGGCTACACCTTC TRBJ1-2 . TRBV27 .
CASSAGAGNPGANVLTF TGTGCCAGCAGCGCCGGGGCGGGTAATCCTGGGGCCAACGTCCTGACTTTC TRBJ2-6 few TRBV7-9 .
CASSDSAGRAGELFF TGTGCCAGCAGTGACTCGGCAGGGAGAGCCGGGGAGCTGTTTTTT TRBJ2-2 . TRBV6-4 .
CASSYSTGGTKDLFF TGTGCCAGCAGTTACTCCACGGGAGGGACGAAAGATCTGTTTTTT TRBJ1-4 . TRBV6-5 .
CASSIGSEDTQYF TGTGCCAGTAGTATAGGATCCGAGGATACGCAGTATTTT TRBJ2-3 . TRBV19 .
CASSFTGGGYEQYF TGTGCCAGCAGCTTTACAGGGGGCGGGTACGAGCAGTACTTC TRBJ2-7 once TRBV9 TRBD1
CASSFRTVANSPLHF TGCGCCAGCAGCTTCAGGACAGTCGCTAATTCACCCCTCCACTTT TRBJ1-6 once TRBV5-1 .
CASSAGGGVTQYF TGTGCCAGCAGCGCAGGCGGCGGGGTTACGCAGTATTTT TRBJ2-3 . TRBV7-9 .
CASSQGSGTDTQYF TGTGCCAGCAGCCAAGGCTCGGGCACAGATACGCAGTATTTT TRBJ2-3 . TRBV3-1 .
CASRTSGYNEQFF TGTGCCAGCAGGACTAGCGGTTACAATGAGCAGTTCTTC TRBJ2-1 . TRBV11-2 TRBD2
CASSPPHPATDTQYF TGTGCCAGCTCACCGCCCCACCCGGCCACAGATACGCAGTATTTT TRBJ2-3 . TRBV18 .
CASSPPGEEGRTQYF TGTGCCAGCTCACCCCCGGGCGAAGAAGGACGGACGCAGTATTTT TRBJ2-3 . TRBV18 .
CASSYRTGAPGGYTF TGTGCCAGCAGTTACCGAACAGGGGCGCCGGGTGGCTACACCTTC TRBJ1-2 few TRBV6-6 TRBD1
CASISLGGDEQYF TGCGCCAGCATTAGTTTAGGGGGCGACGAGCAGTACTTC TRBJ2-7 . TRBV5-1 TRBD1
CASSHSGRLSSYNEQFF TGCGCCAGCAGCCATAGTGGGCGTCTCTCCTCCTACAATGAGCAGTTCTTC TRBJ2-1 few TRBV4-3 .
CATKLERGGFYEQYF TGTGCCACCAAATTGGAGAGGGGGGGCTTCTACGAGCAGTACTTC TRBJ2-7 . TRBV15 .
CASSQESQGPYEQYF TGCGCCAGCAGCCAAGAGAGTCAGGGTCCCTACGAGCAGTACTTC TRBJ2-7 few TRBV4-3 .
CASSREEETQYF TGTGCCAGCAGCCGAGAGGAAGAGACCCAGTACTTC TRBJ2-5 many TRBV12-3/TRBV12-4 .
CASSPTGDGYTF TGTGCCAGCAGCCCGACAGGTGATGGCTACACCTTC TRBJ1-2 many TRBV7-9 .
CASSVGTYYGYTF TGTGCCAGCAGCGTAGGAACCTACTATGGCTACACCTTC TRBJ1-2 . TRBV9 .
CASSLSGGLNYGYTF TGTGCCAGCAGCTTATCCGGGGGGCTCAACTATGGCTACACCTTC TRBJ1-2 . TRBV7-9 .
CASSPIRTGELFF TGTGCCAGCAGCCCCATTAGGACCGGGGAGCTGTTTTTT TRBJ2-2 . TRBV2 .
CASSRDRGLQHTF TGTGCCAGCAGCCGGGACAGGGGTTTGCAGCACACCTTC TRBJ1-2 few TRBV6-2/TRBV6-3 TRBD1
CASSPRRSSYEQYF TGTGCCAGCAGCCCCAGACGGAGCTCCTACGAGCAGTACTTC TRBJ2-7 . TRBV7-6 .
CASSLVGGRSDIQYF TGTGCCAGCAGCTTAGTAGGGGGCAGGTCGGACATTCAGTACTTC TRBJ2-4 few TRBV11-2 TRBD1
CASSQEFRGQNTGELFF TGCGCCAGCAGCCAAGAGTTCAGGGGGCAGAACACCGGGGAGCTGTTTTTT TRBJ2-2 few TRBV4-1 TRBD1
CSVGRGRQETQYF TGCAGCGTTGGCAGGGGGCGGCAAGAGACCCAGTACTTC TRBJ2-5 few TRBV29-1 TRBD1
CASSPTGNEQFF TGTGCCAGCAGCCCCACAGGGAATGAGCAGTTCTTC TRBJ2-1 many TRBV7-9 .
CASSPTSANGELFF TGTGCCAGCAGCCCCACTAGCGCGAACGGGGAGCTGTTTTTT TRBJ2-2 few TRBV7-8 TRBD2
CASSLPGGRELFF TGTGCCAGCAGCCTCCCGGGGGGCCGGGAGCTGTTTTTT TRBJ2-2 . TRBV4-2 .
CASSRRTGRETQYF TGTGCCAGCAGCAGACGGACAGGGAGAGAGACCCAGTACTTC TRBJ2-5 . TRBV9 TRBD1
CASSQDGYSPRYGYTF TGCGCCAGCAGCCAAGACGGGTATTCACCCCGATATGGCTACACCTTC TRBJ1-2 . TRBV4-3 .
CASSLGPDYQPQHF TGCGCCAGCAGCTTGGGGCCAGACTATCAGCCCCAGCATTTT TRBJ1-5 few TRBV5-1 .
CASSYSGTGVGYTF TGTGCCAGCAGTTACAGCGGGACAGGGGTAGGCTACACCTTC TRBJ1-2 few TRBV6-5 TRBD1